The subject of this entry is one TCR beta chain. The antigen is not known. The table came from immunoSEQ multiplex PCR; TCRdb's copy has only in-frame clones and leaves some out. The sample contains about 79,000 clones, about 70% of which appear only once. The sample belongs to a study of vaccination effects on CD4 cells after COVID-19. Study outcomes and limitations: Marked clonal contraction was seen late after vaccination (in both infection- and vaccine-induced clones).

Deletions cut 2 bases from V and 3 bases from J, with 5 bases between. This CDR3 has 12 residues. From germline, CDR1 is MNHNS and CDR2 SASEGT. Using viral peptide pools, the ViraFEST assay grew out antigen-specific CD4+ T cells prior to sequencing. Researchers isolated CD4+ T cells once approximately 10 days of culture had elapsed. Every well housed about 1.8 million PBMC, which grew in culture alongside 10 IU/ml IL-2 and about 10 ug/ml peptides. The receptor was isolated from a human donor who received a COVID-19 vaccine. The sample here was CD4+ T cells from PBMCs cultured with HCoV-229E spike peptides, taken before COVID-19 vaccination. The chain employs TRBV6-1 and TRBJ2-7; D is uncertain. The CDR3 nucleotides are TGTGCCAGCAGTGAAAGAGGCTACGAGCAGTACGTC. Its translation is CASSERGYEQYV.